This entry concerns a single TCR beta chain. The assay was immunoSEQ multiplex PCR, and TCRdb's table has in-frame clones only and misses some. Among over 450,000 clones listed, about 89% were seen once. Patients of the Seattle cohort, enrolled during active infection, were followed longitudinally. Germline lookup yields CDR1 SGHTA and CDR2 FQGNSA. This CDR3 is built from 13 residues. The ends were cut back, 11 bases at V and 5 bases at J, with 18 bases in the middle. The sample is drawn from a study of blood T cell repertoires in COVID-19. Study-level information: PBMCs, B-cell-depleted T cells, or T cells provided the cDNA or gDNA that made up the material.

The chain links TRBV7-2 to TRBJ2-5; perhaps TRBD2 as D (6 bases). The sequenced sample was peripheral blood. This receptor was taken from a woman between 45 and 60 years old with COVID-19, enrolled during active disease. CDR3 protein: CAGSVGGRETQYF. CDR3 bases: TGTGCCGGATCAGTGGGGGGAAGGGAGACCCAGTACTTC.